This is a list of T cell receptor beta chains from one sample in a study of cytomegalovirus exposure and HLA in healthy donors. Clones were sequenced by immunoSEQ multiplex PCR, and TCRdb holds only the in-frame ones, with some missing. The table lists roughly 280,000 clones, more than 55% of them singletons. The sample was PBMCs. All receptors come from a female donor in good health and CMV-seronegative. Each CDR3 is given with its conserved first and last residue. The D gene is left open where the match is weak. Clone size is not always given. Where it is, it says once, few, many or a class for expanded clones.

J | V | D | size | DNA | CDR3
TRBJ2-3 | TRBV27 | TRBD1 | few | TGTGCCAGCAGCTATTTTCGGGACAGCCCCACAGATACGCAGTATTTT | CASSYFRDSPTDTQYF
TRBJ2-4 | TRBV5-1 | NA | NA | TGCGCCAGCCGCCCATCACAAGCCAAAAACATTCAGTACTTC | CASRPSQAKNIQYF
TRBJ2-5 | TRBV11-3 | TRBD2 | NA | TGTGCCAGCAGCTTAGCAAGGACTAGCGTGGAGACCCAGTACTTC | CASSLARTSVETQYF
TRBJ2-1 | TRBV7-9 | NA | NA | TGTTCCAGCAGCTTCGTATCGAGCAATGAGCAGTTCTTC | CSSSFVSSNEQFF
TRBJ1-1 | TRBV7-9 | NA | few | TGTGCCAGCAGCTTAGAGGGGGAGACTGAAGCTTTCTTT | CASSLEGETEAFF
TRBJ2-2 | TRBV12-5 | NA | NA | TGTGCTAGTGGTTCGAGACTAGTTCCCGGGGAGCTGTTTTTT | CASGSRLVPGELFF
TRBJ2-1 | TRBV11-2 | TRBD2 | NA | TGTGCCAGCAGTCGGACTAGCGGGACCTCCTACAATGAGCAGTTCTTC | CASSRTSGTSYNEQFF
TRBJ2-6 | TRBV7-2 | NA | NA | TGTGCCAGCAGCTTTAAGGGGTACTCTGGGGCCAACGTCCTGACTTTC | CASSFKGYSGANVLTF
TRBJ1-2 | TRBV7-2 | NA | NA | TGTGCCAGCAGTATCCGTGAACAGCCTAACTATGGCTACACCTTC | CASSIREQPNYGYTF
TRBJ2-1 | TRBV9 | NA | once | TGTGCCAGCAGCGTAGGCGGGATAGCGGACTACAATGAGCAGTTCTTC | CASSVGGIADYNEQFF
TRBJ2-1 | TRBV7-4 | NA | NA | TGTGCCAGCAGCTACCCGGGACACACCTACAATGAGCAGTTCTTC | CASSYPGHTYNEQFF
TRBJ1-1 | TRBV28 | NA | NA | TGTGCCAGCAGGGGGCGAACTGAAGCTTTCTTT | CASRGRTEAFF
TRBJ2-7 | TRBV19 | NA | NA | TGTGCCAGTAGTATAGAGGTGGCGGACTCCTACGAGCAGTACTTC | CASSIEVADSYEQYF